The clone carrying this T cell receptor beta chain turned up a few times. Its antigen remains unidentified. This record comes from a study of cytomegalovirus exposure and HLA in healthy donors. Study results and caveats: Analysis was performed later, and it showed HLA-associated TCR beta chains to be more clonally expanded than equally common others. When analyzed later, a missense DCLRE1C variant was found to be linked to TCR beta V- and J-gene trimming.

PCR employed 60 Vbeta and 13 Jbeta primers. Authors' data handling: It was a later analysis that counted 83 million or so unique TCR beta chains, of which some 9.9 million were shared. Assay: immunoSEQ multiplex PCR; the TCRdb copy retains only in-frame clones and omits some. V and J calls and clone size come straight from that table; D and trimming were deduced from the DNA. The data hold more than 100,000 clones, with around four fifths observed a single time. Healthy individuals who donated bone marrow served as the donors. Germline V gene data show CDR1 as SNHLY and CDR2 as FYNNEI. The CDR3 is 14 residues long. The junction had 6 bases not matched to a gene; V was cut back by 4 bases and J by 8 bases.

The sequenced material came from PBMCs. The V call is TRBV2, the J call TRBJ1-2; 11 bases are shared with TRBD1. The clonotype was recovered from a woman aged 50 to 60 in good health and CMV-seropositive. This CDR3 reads CASSAGQGAKGYTF. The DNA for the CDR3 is TGTGCCAGCAGTGCCGGACAGGGGGCGAAAGGCTACACCTTC.